These 2 T cell receptor beta chains share one sample of origin, sequenced in a study of human T cells and chemical hapten exposure. The time point denotes: patch test 2, 6 weeks after DPC sensitization. The sample's treatment: therapeutic diphenylcyclopropenone sensitization with weekly scalp DPC. TCRdb passed the RACE reads through MiXCR, listing each CDR3 protein once. The repertoire holds 350,000 to 400,000 distinct CDR3 sequences, with about 6.9% as singletons. Here the sequenced sample was whole blood, taken in connection with sensitization to the hapten diphenylcyclopropenone (DPC). The receptor source for this set is a woman under 30 with alopecia areata. Some clones in this sample may be carry-over from other donors' samples.

This clonotype appeared many times. The chain carries TRBV6-2 or TRBV6-3 and TRBJ1-1; no reliable D call. Germline CDR1 and CDR2: MNHEY and SVGEGT. The CDR3 covers 14 residues. The ends were cut back, 2 bases at V and 2 bases at J, with 9 bases in the middle. The CDR3 protein is CASSYRGYNTEAFF. For the CDR3, the DNA is TGTGCCAGCAGTTACCGAGGATATAACACTGAAGCTTTCTTT.

The chain uses TRBV6-4 and TRBJ2-6; D gene uncertain. Germline V lookup: CDR1 MRHNA, CDR2 SNTAGT. V was shortened by 4 bases and J by 2 bases, with 6 bases between the two germline ends. The length of the CDR3 is 14 residues. The CDR3 loop reads CASSVLAGANVLTF. CDR3 sequence (DNA): TGTGCCAGCAGTGTCTTGGCTGGGGCCAACGTCCTGACTTTC.